This T cell receptor (beta chain) was recorded in a study of cytomegalovirus exposure and HLA in healthy donors. The CDR3 contains 14 residues. CDR1 SEHNR and CDR2 FQNEAQ come from the germline V gene (reference sequence). Points on this clone: No antigen is known for it. A junction boundary mismatches the germline segment, possibly from a read error.

Findings of the study overall: TRBV6-2, TRBV6-3 and other indistinguishable V segments were excluded.

The PCR had 60 Vbeta and 13 Jbeta primers. Profiled with immunoSEQ multiplex PCR; TCRdb holds only in-frame clones, not every one. The sample shows 250,000 or so clones, approximately 91% of them seen only once. The clonotype was recovered from a girl aged 2-10 years in good health and CMV-seronegative. Input material: PBMCs. The chain carries TRBV7-9 and TRBJ1-1, with 7 bases identical to TRBD1. The CDR3 protein is CSSSSGTVNTEAFF. In DNA form, the CDR3 reads TGTTCCAGCAGCTCCGGGACAGTGAACACTGAAGCTTTCTTT.